This T cell receptor beta chain comes out of a study of blood T cells in healthy people across ages (dated by TCRdb to about 2015). In the study overall: Template switching captured roughly one uniquely barcoded TCR beta cDNA molecule per two T cells in model experiments. For two donors (one aged 18 to 29 and one aged 80 or older), the study analyzed two additional independent replicas of 1 million unique cDNA reads from the same blood draw. Donors of different ages were randomly distributed across sequencing lanes to avoid experimental bias. To track age-related changes in TCR beta repertoire diversity, the study relied on deep sequencing normalized with unique cDNA molecular identifiers. The donors were split into four age groups: young (average 16 years), middle-aged (39), aged (more than 55) and long-lived (roughly 88).

Worth noting for this clonotype: There is no known antigen for this receptor. Qualities for individual bases were not recorded, and no much larger clone is one base off.

The donors were roughly 39 Caucasian individuals from Russia, aged 6 to 90 years, who were systemically healthy. Each donor gave ten milliliters of peripheral blood, collected into EDTA-treated Vacutainer tubes. Ficoll-Paque density-gradient centrifugation was used to isolate PBMCs, with at least 7 million per sample. Trizol reagent was used to extract total RNA from PBMCs, with at least 5 micrograms per sample. For every donor, an aliquot of PBMCs went through flow cytometry to measure the percentages of naive CD45RAhigh/CD27high T cells. The CDR3 measures 13 amino acids from cysteine to phenylalanine. Left in the record is the CDR3 DNA by itself, 39 bases read in frame from the first base. Trimming removed 0 bases from V and 7 bases from J, leaving 9 bases between the germline ends. CDR1 SGHTA and CDR2 FQGNSA were looked up in the germline V gene. On the study overall, not on this receptor specifically: Observed TCR beta diversity per million T cells fell roughly linearly with age, and a significant reduction was already apparent by age roughly 40. The long-lived group showed more naive CD4+ T cells, fewer expanded clones and increased TCR diversity than the aged group, suggesting age selection. Observed TCR beta diversity correlated strongly with the percentage of naive T cells measured by flow cytometry. Because donor CMV infection status was unknown, age-related changes in expanded clonotypes were potentially confounded. Total diversity estimates from one million sequenced T cells were considered lower bounds and underestimates. Because profiling used bulk unsorted PBMCs, naive and antigen-experienced compartments could not be compared conclusively.

Library creation used 5' RACE. The reads were generated on an Illumina HiSeq 2500. A second PCR of roughly 6 to 12 cycles was performed with a sample-barcoded 5' primer and a J-beta primer mix. A unique molecular identifier was introduced onto each TCR beta cDNA molecule by a template-switch 5' adaptor carrying 12 random nucleotides. Each sample yielded at least 2.5 million CDR3-containing paired-end reads. The Mint cDNA synthesis kit, primed by a TRBC-specific oligonucleotide, was used to synthesize first-strand cDNA from all RNA. All cDNA was treated with uracil-DNA glycosylase and then went through a first 18-cycle PCR with the universal primers M1SS and BC2_uni_R. In the source study's methods: Each sample was normalized by randomly selecting 1 million high-quality reads, each carrying a distinct molecular identifier. Reads with shared molecular identifiers were discarded instead of being binned into consensus sequences. MiTCR, run with a Q25 quality threshold and the strictest error-elimination algorithm, handled CDR3 identification, clonotype clustering and error correction. Lower-bound total TCR beta diversity was estimated with a nonparametric unseen species model using Euler transformation. TCRdb passed the public sequencing reads through fastp at Q25 and MiXCR, retaining productive beta sequences. CDR3 protein duplicates are merged, each entry listing the most common genes and DNA. The V and J calls here are based on TCRdb, not the publication. The sample table lists about 1.1 million distinct CDR3 sequences, around two fifths of them with a count of one. The ten largest account for over 10% of the sample.

What was sequenced was blood. The source is a man aged 18 to 35 in good health. In this chain, TRBV7-2 is recombined with TRBJ1-2; perhaps TRBD1 is the D gene, with 5 bases matching. The CDR3 protein: CASSLAGRAGYTF. The nucleotide sequence reads TGTGCCAGCAGCTTAGCGGGCAGGGCTGGCTACACCTTC.